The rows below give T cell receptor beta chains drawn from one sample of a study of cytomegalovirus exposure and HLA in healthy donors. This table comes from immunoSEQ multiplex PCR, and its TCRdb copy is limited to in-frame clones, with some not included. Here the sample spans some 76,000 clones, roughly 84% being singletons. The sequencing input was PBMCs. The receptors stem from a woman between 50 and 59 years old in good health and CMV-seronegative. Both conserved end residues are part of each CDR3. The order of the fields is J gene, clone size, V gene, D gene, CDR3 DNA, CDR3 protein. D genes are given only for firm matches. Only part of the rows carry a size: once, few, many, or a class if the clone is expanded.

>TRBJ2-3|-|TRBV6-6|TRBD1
TGTGCCAGCAGTTACGGACAGGGTACCCCAGATACGCAGTATTTT
CASSYGQGTPDTQYF
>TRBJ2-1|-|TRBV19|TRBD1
TGTGCCAGTAGTATGGGACAGGGACGTGCGCAGTTCTTC
CASSMGQGRAQFF
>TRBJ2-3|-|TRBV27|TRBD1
TGTGCCAGCAGTCCTTGGGACAGGGCAGATACGCAGTATTTT
CASSPWDRADTQYF
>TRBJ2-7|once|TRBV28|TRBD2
TGTGCCAGCAGTTTAAGGAGGGAGGGCCTCTCCGAGCAGTACTTC
CASSLRREGLSEQYF
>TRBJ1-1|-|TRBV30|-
TGTGCCTGGAGTCCGGGGGGGAACACTGAAGCTTTCTTT
CAWSPGGNTEAFF
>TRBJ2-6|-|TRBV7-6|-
TGTGCCAGCAGCTCCGGTACAGGGCAAAGTCTCTCTGGGGCCAACGTCCTGACTTTC
CASSSGTGQSLSGANVLTF
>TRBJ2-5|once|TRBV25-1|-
TGTGCCAGCAGTGAAGCCCCCCCCGTCGGCCAAGAGACCCAGTACTTC
CASSEAPPVGQETQYF
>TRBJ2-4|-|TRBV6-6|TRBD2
TGTGCCAGCAGTAGACTGCGGGGGGCCGACATTCAGTACTTC
CASSRLRGADIQYF
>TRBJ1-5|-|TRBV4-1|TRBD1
TGCGCCAGCAGCCACTCCGGGACAGGTTACAATCAGCCCCAGCATTTT
CASSHSGTGYNQPQHF
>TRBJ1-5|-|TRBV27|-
TGTGCCAGCAGTTTATCCGGGAATAGCAATCAGCCCCAGCATTTT
CASSLSGNSNQPQHF
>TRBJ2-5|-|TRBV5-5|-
TGTGCCAGCAGCTTGAGGATTAGTGGGGCTTGGGAGACCCAGTACTTC
CASSLRISGAWETQYF
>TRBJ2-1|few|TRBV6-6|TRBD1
TGTGCCAGCAGTCCCGGGACAGGGACCTACAATGAGCAGTTCTTC
CASSPGTGTYNEQFF
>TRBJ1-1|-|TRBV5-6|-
TGTGCCAGCAGCTTGGAGGACAGATGGGGCACTGAAGCTTTCTTT
CASSLEDRWGTEAFF
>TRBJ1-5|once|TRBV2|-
TGTGCCAGCAGCCAGACTATTACTAGCAATCAGCCCCAGCATTTT
CASSQTITSNQPQHF
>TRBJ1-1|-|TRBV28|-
TGTGCCAGCAGTTTCGGGACTTTGGATGAAGCTTTCTTT
CASSFGTLDEAFF
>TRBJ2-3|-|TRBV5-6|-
TGTGCCAGCAGCATCCGACTAGGGAGCACAGATACGCAGTATTTT
CASSIRLGSTDTQYF
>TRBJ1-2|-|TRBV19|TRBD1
TGTGCCAGTAGTAACCAGGTCGGACAGGATGGCTACACCTTC
CASSNQVGQDGYTF
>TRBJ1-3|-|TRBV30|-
TGTGCCTGGAGTGTACGTGAAGCAAACACCATATATTTT
CAWSVREANTIYF
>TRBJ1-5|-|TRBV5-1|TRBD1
TGCGCCAGCAGCCCCGGGACAGGGGTCGGACAGCCCCAGCATTTT
CASSPGTGVGQPQHF
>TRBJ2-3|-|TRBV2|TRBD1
TGTGCCAGCAATTACAGGGGGTGGGCAGATACGCAGTATTTT
CASNYRGWADTQYF
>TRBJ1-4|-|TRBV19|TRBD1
TGTGCCAGTAGTGGACAGGTCACAACTAATGAAAAACTGTTTTTT
CASSGQVTTNEKLFF
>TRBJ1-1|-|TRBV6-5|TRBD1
TGTGCCAGCAGTTACTCGCTGACAGGGCCGGCTTTCTTT
CASSYSLTGPAFF
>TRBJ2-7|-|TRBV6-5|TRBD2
TGTGCCAGCAGTTACTCGCTAGCGGAGATCTACGAGCAGTACTTC
CASSYSLAEIYEQYF
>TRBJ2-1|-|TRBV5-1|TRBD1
TGCGCCAGCAGCACTACCGGGACAGGGGGCAATGAGCAGTTCTTC
CASSTTGTGGNEQFF
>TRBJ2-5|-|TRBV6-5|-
TGTGCCAGCAGTTACTCACTGGGAGGGGGTTTAGAGACCCAGTACTTC
CASSYSLGGGLETQYF
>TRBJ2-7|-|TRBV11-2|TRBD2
TGTGCCAGCAGCTACGGGCTAGCGGGAGAAGTAAGCAACGAGCAGTACTTC
CASSYGLAGEVSNEQYF
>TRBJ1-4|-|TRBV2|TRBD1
TGTGCCAGCTCCCCCGGGACAGGGAATGAAAAACTGTTTTTT
CASSPGTGNEKLFF
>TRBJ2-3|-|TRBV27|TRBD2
TGTGCCAGCAGTCTAACCGGAGCGGGGGGGCCGGGGGATACGCAGTATTTT
CASSLTGAGGPGDTQYF
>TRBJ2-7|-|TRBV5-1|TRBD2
TGCGCCAGCAGCTGGGGACTAGACTTTTACGAGCAGTACTTC
CASSWGLDFYEQYF
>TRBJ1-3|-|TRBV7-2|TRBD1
TGTGCCAGCAGCTTGGTTGGACAGGGGGCTGGAAACACCATATATTTT
CASSLVGQGAGNTIYF
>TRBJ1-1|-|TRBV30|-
TGTGCCTGGAGTGGCCCTGGGGCATATTCCGAAGCTTTCTTT
CAWSGPGAYSEAFF
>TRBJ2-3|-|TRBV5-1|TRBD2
TGCGCCAGCAGCTTGGCCGGACTAGCGGGTTTCACAGATACGCAGTATTTT
CASSLAGLAGFTDTQYF
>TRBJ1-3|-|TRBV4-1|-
TGCGCCAGCAGCCAAGAAGGCGGGGACTCTGGAAACACCATATATTTT
CASSQEGGDSGNTIYF
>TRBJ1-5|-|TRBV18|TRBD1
TGTGCCAGCTCAGTGACAGGGGTTCGGCAGCCCCAGCATTTT
CASSVTGVRQPQHF
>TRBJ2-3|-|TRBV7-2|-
TGTGCCAGCAGCTTCAGCGGAACCCTTAGCACAGATACGCAGTATTTT
CASSFSGTLSTDTQYF
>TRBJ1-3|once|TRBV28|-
TGTGCCAGCAGTTTGGGAGGTTCTCCTCGTTCCGGAAACACCATATATTTT
CASSLGGSPRSGNTIYF
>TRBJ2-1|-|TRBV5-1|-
TGCGCCAGCAGCTTGGCTTCAGGCTCCTACAATGAGCAGTTCTTC
CASSLASGSYNEQFF
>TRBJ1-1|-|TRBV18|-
TGTGCCAGCTCGTTTGGGGGAGGGAACACTGAAGCTTTCTTT
CASSFGGGNTEAFF
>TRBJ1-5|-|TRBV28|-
TGTGCCAGCAGTAACACAGGGATCGGCAATCAGCCCCAGCATTTT
CASSNTGIGNQPQHF
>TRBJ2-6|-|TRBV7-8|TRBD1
TGTGCCAGCATCCTTCCCGGGACAGTAACTCCTGGGGCCAACGTCCTGACTTTC
CASILPGTVTPGANVLTF
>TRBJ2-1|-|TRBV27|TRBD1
TGTGCCAGCAGTTTATCGATTACAGGGGAAAGTGAGCAGTTCTTC
CASSLSITGESEQFF
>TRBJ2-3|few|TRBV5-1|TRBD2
TGCGCCAGCAGCGCAACTAGCGGCCCTACGCAGTATTTT
CASSATSGPTQYF
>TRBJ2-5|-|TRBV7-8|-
TGTGCCAGCAGCTTAGTTTACAGGGGGGGAGAGACCCAGTACTTC
CASSLVYRGGETQYF
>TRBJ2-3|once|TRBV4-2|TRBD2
TGTGCCAGCAGCCAAGAATATATCGGCGGGGGAGTTACAGATACGCAGTATTTT
CASSQEYIGGGVTDTQYF
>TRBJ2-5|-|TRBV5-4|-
TGTGCCAGCAGCATCAGGGGTAGGGAGACCCAGTACTTC
CASSIRGRETQYF
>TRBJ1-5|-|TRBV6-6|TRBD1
TGTGCCAGCAGTCCCGGACAGGGTGAGGGGAATCAGCCCCAGCATTTT
CASSPGQGEGNQPQHF
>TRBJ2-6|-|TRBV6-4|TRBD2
TGTGCCAGCAGTGACGGGGAGGGAATGTCTGGGGCCAACGTCCTGACTTTC
CASSDGEGMSGANVLTF
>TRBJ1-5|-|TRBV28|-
TGTGCCAGCAGTTCGGGACAAATTCAGCCCCAGCATTTT
CASSSGQIQPQHF
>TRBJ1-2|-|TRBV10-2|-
TGCGCCAGCAGTGCGAACGGGAACTATGGCTACACCTTC
CASSANGNYGYTF